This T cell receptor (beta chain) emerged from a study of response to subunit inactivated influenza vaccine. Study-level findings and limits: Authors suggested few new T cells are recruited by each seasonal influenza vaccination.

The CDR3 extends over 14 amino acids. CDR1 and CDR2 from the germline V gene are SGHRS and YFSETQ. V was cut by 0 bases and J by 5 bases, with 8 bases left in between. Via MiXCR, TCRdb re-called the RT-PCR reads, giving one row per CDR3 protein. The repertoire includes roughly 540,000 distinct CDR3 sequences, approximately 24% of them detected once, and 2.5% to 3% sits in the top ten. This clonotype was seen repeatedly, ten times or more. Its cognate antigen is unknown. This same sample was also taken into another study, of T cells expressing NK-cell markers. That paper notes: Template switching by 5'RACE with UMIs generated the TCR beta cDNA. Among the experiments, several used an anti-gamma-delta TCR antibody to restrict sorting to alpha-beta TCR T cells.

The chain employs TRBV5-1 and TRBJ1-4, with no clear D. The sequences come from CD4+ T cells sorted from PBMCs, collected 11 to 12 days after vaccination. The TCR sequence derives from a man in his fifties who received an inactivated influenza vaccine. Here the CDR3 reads CASSLGRENEKLFF. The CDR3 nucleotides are TGCGCCAGCAGCTTGGGTCGGGAGAATGAAAAACTGTTTTTT. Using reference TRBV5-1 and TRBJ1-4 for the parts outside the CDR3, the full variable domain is KAGVTQTPRYLIKTRGQQVTLSCSPISGHRSVSWYQQTPGQGLQFLFEYFSETQRNKGNFPGRFSGRQFSNSRSEMNVSTLELGDSALYLCASSLGRENEKLFFGSGTQLSVL.